The 31 T cell receptor beta chains below were found in one sample sequenced in a study of blood T cell repertoires in COVID-19. Assay used: immunoSEQ multiplex PCR; TCRdb lists only in-frame clones, some missing. The sample has hundreds of thousands of clones, around four fifths seen once. The sequenced sample consisted of peripheral blood. The receptors were gathered from a woman between 40 and 50 years old with active or convalescent COVID-19.

CDR3 DNA sequence: TGTGCCAGCAGCTTAGGTAGCGGGAACACAGATACGCAGTATTTT. Its translation is CASSLGSGNTDTQYF. V and J are TRBV11-2 and TRBJ2-3, with 8 bases lining up with TRBD2. V was clipped by 1 base and J by 2 bases; unmatched bases: 2. The CDR3 extends over 15 amino acids. Germline-derived CDR1 and CDR2 are SGHAT and FQNNGV.

The rearrangement links TRBV28 to TRBJ2-5, with TRBD2 matching 8 bases. V lost 7 bases and J lost 4; bases outside the gene matches: 5. This CDR3 spans 13 amino acids. Germline V lookup: CDR1 MDHEN, CDR2 SYDVKM. In DNA, the CDR3 is TGTGCCAGCACCGGGGGGGCGGGAGAGACCCAGTACTTC. Protein sequence: CASTGGAGETQYF. Drawing the rest from reference TRBV28 and TRBJ2-5, the complete variable domain is DVKVTQSSRYLVKRTGEKVFLECVQDMDHENMFWYRQDPGLGLRLIYFSYDVKMKEKGDIPEGYSVSREKKERFSLILESASTNQTSMYLCASTGGAGETQYFGPGTRLLVL.

In nucleotides, the CDR3 is TGTGCCAGCAGCTTAGGGGCAGGGTCCTACAATGAGCAGTTCTTC. It codes for CASSLGAGSYNEQFF. V usage is TRBV11-3 and J usage is TRBJ2-1, with D tentatively TRBD1 (5 bases). Germline V gives CDR1 SGHNT, CDR2 YENEEA. This CDR3 contains 15 residues. Trimming left V 1 base short and J 1 base short, with 8 bases between.

DNA for the CDR3: TGTGCCAGCAGACCAACAGGGGAACCCCTCCACTTT. Translated, it gives CASRPTGEPLHF. This chain uses TRBV6-5 with TRBJ1-6; 7 positions match TRBD1. The CDR3 is 12 residues long. The trim removed 6 bases at V and 12 bases at J, leaving 5 bases unmatched. Germline-derived CDR1 and CDR2 are MNHEY and SVGAGI.

The rearrangement joins TRBV28 to TRBJ1-2, with D perhaps matching TRBD1 (5 bases). V lost 7 bases and J 7 bases, leaving 16 bases between the germline ends. The CDR3 loop spans 13 amino acids. The germline gives CDR1 MDHEN, CDR2 SYDVKM. As DNA, the CDR3 is TGTGCCAGCACCCCGGTTCGGGGGATTGGCTACACCTTC. Translating gives CASTPVRGIGYTF.

This chain links TRBV13 with TRBJ2-3; maybe TRBD1 (7 bases). Germline assignment: CDR1 PRHDT and CDR2 FYEKMQ (reference sequence). The length of the CDR3 is 14 residues. Trimming cost V 5 bases and J 4 bases, with 13 bases left between them. The CDR3 DNA reads as TGTGCCAGCAGCCCAGGGGGGAGCCCAGATACGCAGTATTTT. Its translation is CASSPGGSPDTQYF.

The gene calls are TRBV7-9 and TRBJ1-4; D possibly corresponds to TRBD1 (6 bases). The CDR3 has 19 residues. Looked up from germline, CDR1 is SEHNR and CDR2 is FQNEAQ (reference sequence). V lost 0 bases, J lost 2 bases, and 19 bases lay in between. CDR3 protein: CASSLAMFRGAATNEKLFF. Written as DNA, the CDR3 is TGTGCCAGCAGCTTAGCTATGTTCCGGGGGGCGGCGACTAATGAAAAACTGTTTTTT.

The chain couples TRBV18 to TRBJ2-1; TRBD2 aligns across 7 bases. Germline lookup yields CDR1 KGHSH and CDR2 LQKENI. This CDR3 has 17 residues. The CDR3 sequence: CAAAHLYGGAGGNEQFF. The CDR3 coding sequence is TGTGCGGCAGCTCACCTTTACGGCGGGGCCGGGGGGAATGAGCAGTTCTTC.

The chain employs TRBV5-1 and TRBJ2-3, with unresolved D. Trimming removed 1 base at V and 0 bases at J, with 9 bases between. This CDR3 contains 15 residues. CDR1 and CDR2 (germline): SGHRS, YFSETQ. CDR3 amino acids: CASSLRPGSTDTQYF. The CDR3 bases are TGCGCCAGCAGCTTGCGTCCGGGTAGCACAGATACGCAGTATTTT. Filled out from reference TRBV5-1 and TRBJ2-3, the complete variable domain reads KAGVTQTPRYLIKTRGQQVTLSCSPISGHRSVSWYQQTPGQGLQFLFEYFSETQRNKGNFPGRFSGRQFSNSRSEMNVSTLELGDSALYLCASSLRPGSTDTQYFGPGTRLTVL.

The rearrangement joins TRBV21-1 to TRBJ1-1. TRBV21-1 is termed a pseudogene. The CDR3 sequence is 16 residues long. This CDR3 is CASSKAPLVMNTEAFF. In DNA form, the CDR3 reads TGTGCCAGCAGCAAAGCCCCTCTAGTTATGAACACTGAAGCTTTCTTT.

The V gene is TRBV30, the J gene TRBJ1-6, with D perhaps TRBD1 (5 bases). Germline assignment: CDR1 GTSNPN and CDR2 SVGIG (reference sequence). The CDR3 has 13 amino acids. With 1 base removed from V and 10 bases from J, the gap between germline ends came to 11 bases. As DNA, the CDR3 is TGTGCCTGGAGTGCCCAGGGAAAATCACCCCTCCACTTT. As protein: CAWSAQGKSPLHF.

V is TRBV9 and J is TRBJ2-5, with 8 bases that match TRBD2. This CDR3 spans 14 amino acids. CDR1 and CDR2 (germline): SGDLS, YYNGEE. V trimming: 4 bases; J trimming: 3 bases; junction bases outside the gene matches: 5. The CDR3 loop is CASSLSGGKETQYF. CDR3 coding DNA: TGTGCCAGCAGCCTAAGCGGGGGCAAAGAGACCCAGTACTTC.

The V call is TRBV9, the J call TRBJ2-7; 10 bases agree with TRBD1. Germline assignment: CDR1 SGDLS and CDR2 YYNGEE. J gave up 3 bases and V 3 bases, and 3 bases lay outside the gene matches. The CDR3 length is 14 residues. The DNA for the CDR3 is TGTGCCAGCAGCGCTGGACAGGGGGTCTACGAGCAGTACTTC. Protein: CASSAGQGVYEQYF.

V and J are TRBV18 and TRBJ2-7; 7 bases map to TRBD1. V gave up 8 bases and J gave up 4 bases; unmatched junction bases: 14. Looked up from germline, CDR1 is KGHSH and CDR2 is LQKENI. CDR3 size: 15 residues. The CDR3 DNA reads TGTGCCAGCCGATCACCAACCGGGACAGAATACGAGCAGTACTTC. Residues: CASRSPTGTEYEQYF.

This clone appeared a few times. The genes are TRBV28 and TRBJ2-1; TRBD2 might be the D (7 bases). Trimming left V 6 bases short and J 8 bases short, with 14 bases between. The CDR3 has 13 residues. CDR1 MDHEN and CDR2 SYDVKM come from the germline V gene. In nucleotides, the CDR3 is TGTGCCAGCAGACTGGGGGGGCGGGATGAGCAGTTCTTC. This encodes CASRLGGRDEQFF.

This clone was counted only a few times. The V gene is TRBV5-1, the J gene TRBJ1-4; TRBD1 might be the D (5 bases). Germline CDR1 and CDR2: SGHRS and YFSETQ. V lost 4 bases and J 4 bases, leaving 11 bases between the germline ends. The CDR3 loop spans 14 amino acids. The CDR3 DNA is TGCGCCAGCAGCCGGACAAACCATAATGAAAAACTGTTTTTT. As protein: CASSRTNHNEKLFF.

The chain combines TRBV30 with TRBJ1-6; TRBD1 agrees at 12 bases. Germline V gene sequence: CDR1 GTSNPN, CDR2 SVGIG (reference sequence). Trimming at V came to 2 bases and at J to 12 bases, leaving 8 bases not matched to a gene. The CDR3 runs to 15 residues. The CDR3 nucleotides are TGTGCCTGGAGTCCGACCGGGACAGGGGGCGGACCCCTCCACTTT. This translates into CAWSPTGTGGGPLHF.

CDR3 sequence: CASSWTGVGEAFF. The CDR3 coding sequence is TGTGCCAGCAGTTGGACAGGGGTAGGGGAAGCTTTCTTT. V gene TRBV28 combines with J gene TRBJ1-1; 9 bases agree with TRBD1. CDR1 and CDR2 from the germline V gene are MDHEN and SYDVKM. The CDR3 totals 13 residues. V was pared by 4 bases and J by 8 bases, with 5 bases of the junction left unmatched.

V and J are TRBV5-1 and TRBJ1-1, with D perhaps matching TRBD1 (6 bases). CDR1 is SGHRS and CDR2 is YFSETQ in the germline V gene. Trimming stripped 4 bases from V and 10 bases from J, with 14 bases between. The CDR3 is made up of 12 amino acids. CDR3 nucleotide sequence: TGCGCCAGCAGCGTCGACAGGCTGACAGCTTTCTTT. Translating it yields CASSVDRLTAFF.

The chain uses TRBV3-1 (or the pseudogene TRBV3-2) and TRBJ1-5, with a tentative D call TRBD1 (5 bases). The V end lost 0 bases, the J end lost 0 bases, and 6 bases lay between the germline ends. The length of the CDR3 is 15 residues. Germline lookup yields CDR1 LGHDT and CDR2 YNNKEL (reference sequence). The chain's CDR3 is CASSQDQGSNQPQHF. CDR3 nucleotide sequence: TGTGCCAGCAGCCAAGATCAGGGTAGCAATCAGCCCCAGCATTTT.

This clone turned up a few times. The J gene is TRBJ1-6, the V gene TRBV19; the match to TRBD1 covers 7 bases. Germline CDR1 is LNHDA and CDR2 is SQIVND (reference sequence). The CDR3 is made up of 13 amino acids. V lost 3 bases to trimming and J lost 12 bases; unmatched junction nucleotides: 5. CDR3 in DNA: TGTGCCAGTAGTATGGACAGGTTTGGACCCCTCCACTTT. Its translation: CASSMDRFGPLHF.

The chain carries TRBV24-1 and TRBJ1-6; 9 nucleotides agree with TRBD1. Germline trimming cut 12 bases from V and 10 bases from J; bases unmatched to any gene: 9. The length of the CDR3 is 13 residues. Germline V CDR1 and CDR2: KGHDR, SFDVKD. The CDR3 protein is CAASGQGNSPLHF. In DNA, the CDR3 is TGTGCCGCATCGGGACAGGGCAACTCACCCCTCCACTTT.

In this sample, this clone turned up a few times. This chain connects TRBV7-6 to TRBJ1-4; 7 bases fit TRBD1. The V gene end was trimmed by 4 bases and the J gene end by 7 bases; junction bases not matched to a gene: 9. CDR3 length: 15 amino acids. CDR1 is SGHVS and CDR2 is FNYEAQ in the germline V gene. The CDR3 here is CASSSRGFSSEKLFF. In DNA form, the CDR3 reads TGTGCCAGCAGCTCCAGGGGGTTCAGTAGTGAAAAACTGTTTTTT.

This clone has only a few counts. J is TRBJ1-2 and V is TRBV3-1 (or the pseudogene TRBV3-2), with D uncertain. The V end lost 1 base, the J end lost 4 bases, and 13 bases lay between the germline ends. CDR3 size: 15 residues. Germline values: CDR1 LGHDT, CDR2 YNNKEL (reference sequence). The CDR3 region has the DNA TGTGCCAGCAGCCAAGGGGGAGACGGAATCTATGGCTACACCTTC. Translating gives CASSQGGDGIYGYTF.

The chain couples TRBV9 to TRBJ1-3, with D possibly TRBD1 on 5 matching bases. Trimming removed 2 bases at V and 2 bases at J, with 14 bases between. Germline-derived CDR1 and CDR2 are SGDLS and YYNGEE. This CDR3 contains 16 residues. The CDR3: CASSVGPVNTGNTIYF. In DNA, the CDR3 is TGTGCCAGCAGCGTGGGGCCCGTAAACACTGGAAACACCATATATTTT.

The chain carries TRBV4-2 and TRBJ1-1, with D tentatively TRBD1 (5 bases). Trimming pared 6 bases from V and 7 bases from J, leaving 18 bases between. CDR3 length equals 14 residues. CDR1 and CDR2 (germline): LGHNA, YNFKEQ. The CDR3 loop reads CASRSSMGGFEAFF. Here the CDR3 DNA reads TGTGCCAGCAGGTCAAGCATGGGGGGGTTTGAAGCTTTCTTT.

This clone was counted only a few times. This chain uses TRBV11-2 with TRBJ2-5; 10 nucleotides line up with TRBD2. The germline gives CDR1 SGHAT, CDR2 FQNNGV. This CDR3 has 16 amino acids. Trimming cost V 4 bases and J 1 base; bases outside gene matches: 6. CDR3 DNA: TGTGCCAGCAGCTCTAATAGCGGGGGGATCCAAGAGACCCAGTACTTC. This gives the protein CASSSNSGGIQETQYF.

This clone has just a few counts. The V gene is TRBV6-5, the J gene TRBJ1-1; D might be TRBD1 (6 bases). There are 14 residues in the CDR3. CDR1 and CDR2 from the germline V gene are MNHEY and SVGAGI. Trimming took 6 bases from V and 2 from J, leaving 13 bases between them. Here the CDR3 DNA reads TGTGCCAGCAGGGGGGCGGGCAGTAACACTGAAGCTTTCTTT. Its protein product is CASRGAGSNTEAFF.

The chain's CDR3 is CASSLSGRETQYF. The CDR3 DNA reads as TGTGCCAGCAGCCTTTCTGGCCGAGAGACCCAGTACTTC. The rearrangement joins TRBV7-6 to TRBJ2-5; D call uncertain. Trimming left V 5 bases short and J 4 bases short, with 11 bases between. The germline gives CDR1 SGHVS, CDR2 FNYEAQ. The CDR3 is made up of 13 amino acids.

This clone has only a few counts. The chain combines TRBV15 with TRBJ1-5; possibly TRBD1 for D (5 bases). The CDR3 runs 15 residues. Germline CDR1 LNHNV, CDR2 YYDKDF (reference sequence). V shed 3 bases and J shed 2 bases, with 11 bases lying between them. The CDR3 loop is CATSRGLGGNQPQHF. The CDR3 DNA reads TGTGCCACCAGCAGGGGACTAGGGGGCAATCAGCCCCAGCATTTT.

V usage is TRBV30 and J usage is TRBJ2-1, with 9 positions matching TRBD2. V lost 2 bases, J lost 3 bases, and 5 bases stayed unmatched. Germline V CDR1 and CDR2: GTSNPN, SVGIG (reference sequence). CDR3 length: 15 amino acids. DNA of the CDR3: TGTGCCTGGAGTTCGCGGGGGGGCGGCTACAATGAGCAGTTCTTC. It translates to CAWSSRGGGYNEQFF.